Sequencing of this TCR beta chain was carried out in a study of CD8 T cells in ankylosing spondylitis. General study results and limits: Earlier studies detected some motif variants in reactive arthritis synovial fluid and blood. Relatively scarce in peripheral blood, disease-linked clones were CD8+. Typical of ankylosing spondylitis blood, it appeared, was a TCR beta motif of several highly homologous variants. Clones tied to disease were said to be significantly enriched in matched ankylosing spondylitis synovial fluid.

This clonotype was seen ten or more times. Its specificity is unknown. Generation of TCR beta libraries employed quantitative 5'-RACE incorporating molecular barcodes. TCRdb reprocessed the 5' RACE reads via MiXCR and lists one record per CDR3 protein. The table lists about 510,000 distinct CDR3 sequences, roughly 5% of them singletons. Germline CDR1 and CDR2: DFQATT and SNEGSKA (reference sequence). Trimming removed 5 bases at V and 9 bases at J, with 20 bases between. The CDR3 contains 14 residues. This chain uses TRBV20-1 with TRBJ2-1, with a possible D match to TRBD1 (8 bases). Sequencing used blood, either unsorted or a sorted T cell fraction (not recorded which). The receptor comes from a male donor with ankylosing spondylitis. The CDR3 sequence: CSAHSDRGGIEQFF. The CDR3 bases are TGCAGTGCTCATTCCGACAGGGGAGGGATTGAGCAGTTCTTC.